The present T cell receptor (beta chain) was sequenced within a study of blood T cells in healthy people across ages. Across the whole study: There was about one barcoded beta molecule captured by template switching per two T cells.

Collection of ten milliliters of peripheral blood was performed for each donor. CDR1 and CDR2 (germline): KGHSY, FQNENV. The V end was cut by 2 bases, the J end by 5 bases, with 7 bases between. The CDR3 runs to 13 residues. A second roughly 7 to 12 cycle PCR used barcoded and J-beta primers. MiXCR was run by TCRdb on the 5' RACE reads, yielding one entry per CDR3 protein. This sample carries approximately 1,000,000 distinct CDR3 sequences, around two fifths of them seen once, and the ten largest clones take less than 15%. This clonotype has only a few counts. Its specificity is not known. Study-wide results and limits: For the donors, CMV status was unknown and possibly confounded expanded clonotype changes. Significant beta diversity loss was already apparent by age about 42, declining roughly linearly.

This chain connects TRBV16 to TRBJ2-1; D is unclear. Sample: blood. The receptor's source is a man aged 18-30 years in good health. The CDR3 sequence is CASSQAQDNEQFF. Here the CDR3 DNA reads TGTGCCAGCAGCCAAGCGCAGGACAATGAGCAGTTCTTC.